This T cell receptor (beta chain) was recovered during a study of long-term antiretroviral therapy in people with HIV. Sequencing relied on immunoSEQ assay v3.0, run at survey level. The assay was immunoSEQ multiplex PCR, and TCRdb's table has in-frame clones only and misses some. This table has 25,000 to 35,000 clones, about 93% appearing once. With 4 bases removed from V and 3 bases from J, the gap between germline ends came to 20 bases. This CDR3 has 17 amino acids. Germline V gene sequence: CDR1 MNHEY, CDR2 SMNVEV (reference sequence). The J gene is TRBJ2-3, the V gene TRBV27; D could derive from TRBD1 or TRBD2 (5 bases each). The sequence was collected from a middle-aged woman with HIV. The sample consisted of unsorted PBMCs, taken almost 6.7 years after starting antiretroviral therapy. The CDR3 DNA reads as TGTGCCAGCAGTTCCTATCGGGGCCTAGGGGCGACAGATACGCAGTATTTT. Amino acid sequence: CASSSYRGLGATDTQYF.